These T cell receptor beta chains were read from a single sample in a study of OX40 agonist ivuxolimab in advanced cancers. TCRdb's copy holds only in-frame clones and misses some; the assay was immunoSEQ multiplex PCR. The table records some 43,000 clones, 85% to 90% of them present only once. The specimen comprised CD4+ or CD8+ T cells sorted from blood, sampled in a trial of the OX40 agonist ivuxolimab. The receptors were gathered from an adult with an advanced solid tumor such as melanoma, head and neck, liver or kidney cancer. CDR3s include the opening cysteine and the closing phenylalanine or tryptophan. The D gene is left open where the match is weak. The listing skips clone size in some rows; elsewhere it reads once, few, many or a size class.

size | J | V | D | CDR3 | DNA
. | TRBJ1-2 | TRBV6-5 | . | CASSPGGAGYTF | TGTGCCAGCAGTCCGGGGGGCGCGGGCTACACCTTC
. | TRBJ2-7 | TRBV5-1 | TRBD1 | CASSLADRDPYEQYF | TGCGCCAGCAGCTTGGCGGACAGGGACCCCTACGAGCAGTACTTC
many | TRBJ2-2 | TRBV4-2 | . | CASSQDRSSTGELFF | TGTGCCAGCAGCCAAGATCGGAGCAGCACCGGGGAGCTGTTTTTT
. | TRBJ2-7 | TRBV4-2 | . | CASSQDEGGLYEQYF | TGTGCCAGCAGCCAAGATGAGGGGGGACTCTACGAGCAGTACTTC
. | TRBJ1-5 | TRBV27 | . | CASSSPARPDQPQHF | TGTGCCAGCAGTTCCCCGGCCAGACCGGATCAGCCCCAGCATTTT
. | TRBJ2-6 | TRBV29-1 | TRBD1 | CSVDRGSGANVLTF | TGCAGCGTTGACAGGGGGTCTGGGGCCAACGTCCTGACTTTC
. | TRBJ1-5 | TRBV6-5 | . | CASSRDERANQPQHF | TGTGCCAGCAGCCGCGACGAACGAGCCAATCAGCCCCAGCATTTT
. | TRBJ2-5 | TRBV7-3 | . | CASSLDIQETQYF | TGTGCCAGCAGCTTGGACATTCAAGAGACCCAGTACTTC
. | TRBJ1-5 | TRBV27 | . | CASKVDSNSNQPQHF | TGTGCCAGCAAGGTCGACAGCAATAGCAATCAGCCCCAGCATTTT
. | TRBJ1-1 | TRBV5-6 | TRBD1 | CASSADRGRNTEAFF | TGTGCCAGCAGCGCAGACAGGGGAAGGAACACTGAAGCTTTCTTT
. | TRBJ2-7 | TRBV25-1 | . | CASSETGTGYEQYF | TGTGCCAGCAGTGAAACGGGGACGGGATACGAGCAGTACTTC
. | TRBJ2-1 | TRBV7-9 | . | CASSLVGSIEQFF | TGTGCCAGCAGCTTAGTGGGCAGCATAGAGCAGTTCTTC
. | TRBJ2-1 | TRBV2 | TRBD2 | CASEFSGSPNNEQFF | TGTGCCAGTGAGTTTAGCGGGAGTCCAAACAATGAGCAGTTCTTC
. | TRBJ1-1 | TRBV14 | TRBD1 | CASSPSYPTGRITEAFF | TGTGCCAGCAGCCCATCATACCCGACAGGGCGGATCACTGAAGCTTTCTTT
once | TRBJ2-2 | TRBV4-3 | TRBD2 | CASSQDRGGGTGELFF | TGCGCCAGCAGCCAAGATCGCGGGGGTGGGACCGGGGAGCTGTTTTTT
. | TRBJ1-6 | TRBV13 | . | CASSSTGNSPLHF | TGTGCCAGCAGCTCTACAGGGAATTCACCCCTCCACTTT
. | TRBJ2-1 | TRBV2 | TRBD2 | CASIIGLAGELYPLF | TGTGCCAGCATTATTGGACTAGCGGGAGAATTGTATCCCCTCTTC
. | TRBJ2-7 | TRBV29-1 | . | CSVKGDSYEQYF | TGCAGCGTCAAAGGGGACTCCTACGAGCAGTACTTC
. | TRBJ2-5 | TRBV27 | TRBD1 | CASRPRPDRPGETQYF | TGTGCCAGCCGCCCGCGCCCGGACAGGCCTGGAGAGACCCAGTACTTC
. | TRBJ2-7 | TRBV11-2 | TRBD2 | CASSHGLEGSYEQYF | TGTGCCAGCAGCCATGGACTAGAAGGGTCCTACGAGCAGTACTTC
few | TRBJ1-1 | TRBV7-9 | . | CASSPGTEAFF | TGTGCCAGTTCTCCGGGGACTGAAGCTTTCTTT
. | TRBJ2-7 | TRBV5-1 | . | CASSWSRSTYEQYF | TGCGCCAGCAGTTGGAGCAGGTCTACCTACGAGCAGTACTTC
. | TRBJ2-1 | TRBV4-3 | . | CASSQGNRAYNEQFF | TGCGCCAGCAGCCAAGGAAACAGGGCCTACAATGAGCAGTTCTTC
. | TRBJ2-7 | TRBV7-9 | TRBD1 | CASSWDRVSYEQYF | TGTGCCAGCAGCTGGGACAGGGTCTCCTACGAGCAGTACTTC
. | TRBJ2-2 | TRBV30 | . | CAWSVETSTGELFF | TGTGCCTGGAGTGTTGAGACATCCACCGGGGAGCTGTTTTTT
. | TRBJ2-7 | TRBV19 | TRBD2 | CASSISVLADYEQYF | TGTGCCAGTAGTATATCGGTACTAGCGGACTACGAGCAGTACTTC
few | TRBJ2-5 | TRBV10-3 | TRBD1 | CAIKTPGGKETQYF | TGTGCCATCAAAACTCCAGGGGGCAAGGAGACCCAGTACTTC
. | TRBJ2-1 | TRBV19 | . | CASSTNVDRAHNEQFF | TGTGCCAGTAGTACTAACGTGGACCGCGCCCACAATGAGCAGTTCTTC
. | TRBJ1-2 | TRBV5-4 | . | CASSLRDYGYTF | TGTGCCAGCAGCTTACGGGACTATGGCTACACCTTC
. | TRBJ1-2 | TRBV7-9 | . | CASSFGGVDGYTF | TGTGCCAGCAGCTTCGGGGGGGTTGATGGCTACACCTTC
. | TRBJ2-2 | TRBV27 | TRBD1 | CASSFWGQKNTGELFF | TGTGCCAGCAGTTTTTGGGGACAGAAGAACACCGGGGAGCTGTTTTTT
. | TRBJ2-3 | TRBV13 | . | CASSFISRKYTQYF | TGTGCCAGCAGCTTCATAAGCAGGAAATATACGCAGTATTTT
. | TRBJ1-2 | TRBV18 | . | CASSPPPDRPIYGYTF | TGTGCCAGCTCACCACCCCCCGACAGGCCAATCTATGGCTACACCTTC
. | TRBJ2-1 | TRBV13 | . | CASSLPDNEQFF | TGTGCCAGCAGCTTACCCGACAATGAGCAGTTCTTC
. | TRBJ1-2 | TRBV19 | TRBD1 | CATGTGILSNYGYTF | TGTGCCACCGGGACAGGGATTTTGTCTAACTATGGCTACACCTTC
. | TRBJ2-7 | TRBV6-5 | . | CASRPGELSYEQYF | TGTGCCAGCAGGCCTGGGGAGCTATCCTACGAGCAGTACTTC
. | TRBJ1-3 | TRBV29-1 | TRBD1 | CSVKTGTGNTIYF | TGCAGCGTTAAGACAGGGACTGGAAACACCATATATTTT
. | TRBJ1-1 | TRBV2 | . | CATTGRGGTEAFF | TGTGCCACAACAGGGCGGGGGGGGACTGAAGCTTTCTTT
. | TRBJ2-1 | TRBV19 | . | CASSIGVGDGEQFF | TGTGCCAGTAGTATAGGGGTTGGGGACGGTGAGCAGTTCTTC
. | TRBJ2-1 | TRBV5-4 | TRBD2 | CASSRTSGGYNEQFF | TGTGCCAGCAGCAGGACTAGCGGGGGATACAATGAGCAGTTCTTC
. | TRBJ1-5 | TRBV27 | . | CASSLSGQGGQPQHF | TGTGCCAGCAGCCTTTCGGGGCAGGGAGGTCAGCCCCAGCATTTT
. | TRBJ2-1 | TRBV1 | . | CTSSLHRDYYNEQFF | TGCACCAGCAGCCTACACCGGGACTACTACAATGAGCAGTTCTTC
. | TRBJ1-2 | TRBV9 | . | CASSPQGFGGYTF | TGTGCCAGCAGCCCCCAGGGTTTTGGTGGCTACACCTTC
once | TRBJ1-1 | TRBV19 | . | CASSIGGFGNTEAFF | TGTGCCAGTAGTATAGGGGGCTTTGGGAACACTGAAGCTTTCTTT